Described below is a single TCR beta chain sequence and its context. The antigen remains unidentified. This sample is part of a study of human T cells and chemical hapten exposure. Study in general: Patch tests applied 0.01% DPC to the upper back, read at 6 days. Cases of alopecia areata, totalis or universalis occurred in a predominantly female patient group. Study-wide points: All donors were alopecia patients, so their immunity may differ from that of healthy people.

In the source study's methods: Samples contained a median of about 96,000 TCRs, with a range of about 20,000 to 750,000. One entry per CDR3 protein results from TCRdb running MiXCR on the RACE reads. The V and J calls reflect TCRdb's pipeline rather than the authors' work. The repertoire holds 79,000 or so distinct CDR3 sequences, with around 10% as singletons. The time point here: patch test 1, 2 weeks after DPC sensitization. Treatment: therapeutic diphenylcyclopropenone sensitization with weekly scalp DPC. The CDR3 totals 14 residues. Germline V lookup: CDR1 KGHSH, CDR2 LQKENI. J gave up 3 bases and V 1 base, and 0 bases lay outside the gene matches.

The chain employs TRBV18 and TRBJ2-7, with 10 bases lining up with TRBD1. This material consisted of whole blood, taken in connection with sensitization to the hapten diphenylcyclopropenone (DPC). The sequence was obtained from a woman in her fifties or sixties with alopecia areata. Some clones in this sample may be carry-over from other donors' samples. CDR3: CASSPRDRGYEQYF. The CDR3 coding sequence is TGTGCCAGCTCACCACGGGACAGGGGCTACGAGCAGTACTTC.